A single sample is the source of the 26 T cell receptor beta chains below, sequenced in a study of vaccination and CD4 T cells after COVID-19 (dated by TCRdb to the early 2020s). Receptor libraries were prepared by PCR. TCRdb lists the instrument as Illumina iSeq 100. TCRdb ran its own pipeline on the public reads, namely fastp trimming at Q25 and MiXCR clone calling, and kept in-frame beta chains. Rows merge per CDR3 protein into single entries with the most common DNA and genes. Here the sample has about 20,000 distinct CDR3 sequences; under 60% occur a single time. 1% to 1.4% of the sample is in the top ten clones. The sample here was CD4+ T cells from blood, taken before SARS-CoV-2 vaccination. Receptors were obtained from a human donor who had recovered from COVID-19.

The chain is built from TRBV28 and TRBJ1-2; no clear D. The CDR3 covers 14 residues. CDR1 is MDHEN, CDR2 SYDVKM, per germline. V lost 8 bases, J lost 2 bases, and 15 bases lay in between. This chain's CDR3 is CASRLGQQNYGYTF. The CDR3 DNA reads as TGTGCCAGCCGACTAGGGCAGCAAAACTATGGCTACACCTTC.

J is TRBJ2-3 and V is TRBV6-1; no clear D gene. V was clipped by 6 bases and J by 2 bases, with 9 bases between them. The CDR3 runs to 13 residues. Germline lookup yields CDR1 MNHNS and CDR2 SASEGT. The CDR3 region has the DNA TGTGCCAGCAGGATGGATGACACAGATACGCAGTATTTT. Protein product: CASRMDDTDTQYF.

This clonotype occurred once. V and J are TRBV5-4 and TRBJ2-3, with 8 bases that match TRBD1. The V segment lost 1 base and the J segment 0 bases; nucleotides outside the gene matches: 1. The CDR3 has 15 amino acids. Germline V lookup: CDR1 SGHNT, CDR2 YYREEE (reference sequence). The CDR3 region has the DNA TGTGCCAGCAGCTTGAGGGACAGGAGCACAGATACGCAGTATTTT. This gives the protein CASSLRDRSTDTQYF.

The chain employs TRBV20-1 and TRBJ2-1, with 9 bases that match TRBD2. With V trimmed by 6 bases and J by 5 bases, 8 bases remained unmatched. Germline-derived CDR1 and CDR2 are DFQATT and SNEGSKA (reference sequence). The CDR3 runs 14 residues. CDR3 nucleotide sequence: TGCAGTGCAGCACTAGCGGGTACAAACAATGAGCAGTTCTTC. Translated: CSAALAGTNNEQFF.

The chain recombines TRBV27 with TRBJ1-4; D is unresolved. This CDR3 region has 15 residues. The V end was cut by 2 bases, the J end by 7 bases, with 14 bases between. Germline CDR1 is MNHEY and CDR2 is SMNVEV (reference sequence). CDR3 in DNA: TGTGCCAGCAGTTTAAGGCCCCTGCCGGGTGAAAAACTGTTTTTT. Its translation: CASSLRPLPGEKLFF.

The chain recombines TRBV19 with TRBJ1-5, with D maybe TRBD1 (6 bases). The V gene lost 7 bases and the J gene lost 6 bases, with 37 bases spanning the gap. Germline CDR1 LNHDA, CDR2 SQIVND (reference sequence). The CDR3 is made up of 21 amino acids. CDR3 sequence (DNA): TGTGCCAGTAATCTCCCAAGCTCCCTAGGTCTACAGGGTCCTGAGAGTCAGCCCCAGCATTTT. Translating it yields CASNLPSSLGLQGPESQPQHF.

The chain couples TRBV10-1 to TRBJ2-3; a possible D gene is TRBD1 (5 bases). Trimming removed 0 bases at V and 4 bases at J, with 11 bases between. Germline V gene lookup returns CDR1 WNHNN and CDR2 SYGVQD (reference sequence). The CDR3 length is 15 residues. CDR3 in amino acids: CASSESGAGADTQYF. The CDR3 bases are TGCGCCAGCAGTGAGTCTGGGGCTGGGGCAGATACGCAGTATTTT.

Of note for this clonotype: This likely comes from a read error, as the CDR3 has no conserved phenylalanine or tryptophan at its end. CDR3 sequence reads: CATSNTKDSQTQYL. The CDR3 bases are TGTGCCACCAGCAATACAAAGGACAGCCAGACCCAGTACTTA. J is TRBJ2-5 and V is TRBV24-1, with D perhaps matching TRBD1 (6 bases). CDR1 and CDR2 from the germline V gene are KGHDR and SFDVKD. The germline V and J ends were trimmed by 7 bases and 6 bases, with 17 bases remaining between them. The CDR3 sequence is 14 residues long.

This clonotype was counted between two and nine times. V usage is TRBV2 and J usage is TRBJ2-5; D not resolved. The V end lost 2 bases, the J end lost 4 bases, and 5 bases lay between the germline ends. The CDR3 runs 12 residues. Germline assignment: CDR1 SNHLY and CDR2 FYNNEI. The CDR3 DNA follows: TGTGCCAGCAGTGAAATAGGAGAGACCCAGTACTTC. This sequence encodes CASSEIGETQYF.

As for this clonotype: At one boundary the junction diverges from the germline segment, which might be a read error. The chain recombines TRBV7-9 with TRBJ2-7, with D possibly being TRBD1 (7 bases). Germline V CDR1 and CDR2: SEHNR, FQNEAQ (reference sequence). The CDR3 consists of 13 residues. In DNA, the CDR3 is TGTGCCAGCAGTTTAGGGGGCGCGGGGGAGCAGTACTTC. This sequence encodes CASSLGGAGEQYF. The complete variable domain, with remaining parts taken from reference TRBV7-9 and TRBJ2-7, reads DTGVSQNPRHKITKRGQNVTFRCDPISEHNRLYWYRQTLGQGPEFLTYFQNEAQLEKSRLLSDRFSAERPKGSFSTLEIQRTEQGDSAMYLCASSLGGAGEQYFGPGTRLTVT.

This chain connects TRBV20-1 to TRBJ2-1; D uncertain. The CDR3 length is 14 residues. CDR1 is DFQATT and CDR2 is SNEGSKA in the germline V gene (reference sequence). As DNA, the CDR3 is TGCAGCCAAAGGAGAAGTATGTCCTACAATGAGCAGTTCTTC. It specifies CSQRRSMSYNEQFF.

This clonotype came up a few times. CDR3 in amino acids: CASSIGTAYEQYF. CDR3 nucleotide sequence: TGTGCCAGTAGTATAGGGACAGCCTACGAGCAGTACTTC. This sequence joins TRBV19 and TRBJ2-7; tentative D call: TRBD1 (6 bases). Trimming pared 1 base from V and 2 bases from J, leaving 6 bases between. Germline V gene sequence: CDR1 LNHDA, CDR2 SQIVND (reference sequence). CDR3 length: 13 amino acids.

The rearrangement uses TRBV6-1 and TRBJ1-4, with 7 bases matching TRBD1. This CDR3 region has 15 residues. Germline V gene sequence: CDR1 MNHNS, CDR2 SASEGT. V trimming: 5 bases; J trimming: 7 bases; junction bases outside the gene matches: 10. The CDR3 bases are TGTGCCAGCAGTCGGTTGGGACAGAAAGGTGAAAAACTGTTTTTT. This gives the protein CASSRLGQKGEKLFF.

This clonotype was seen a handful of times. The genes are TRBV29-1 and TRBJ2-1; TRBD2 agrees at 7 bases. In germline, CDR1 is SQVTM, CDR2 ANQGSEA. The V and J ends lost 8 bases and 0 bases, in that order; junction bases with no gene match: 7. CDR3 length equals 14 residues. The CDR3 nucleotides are TGCAGCCAATCTAGCGGAAGCTCCTACAATGAGCAGTTCTTC. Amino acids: CSQSSGSSYNEQFF.

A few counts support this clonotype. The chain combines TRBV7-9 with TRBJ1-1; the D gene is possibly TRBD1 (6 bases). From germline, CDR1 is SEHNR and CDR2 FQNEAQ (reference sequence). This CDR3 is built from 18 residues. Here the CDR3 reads CAQPPQTGSYAMNTEAFF. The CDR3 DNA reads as TGTGCGCAGCCCCCACAAACAGGGTCGTATGCCATGAACACTGAAGCTTTCTTT. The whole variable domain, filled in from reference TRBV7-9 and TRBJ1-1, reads DTGVSQNPRHKITKRGQNVTFRCDPISEHNRLYWYRQTLGQGPEFLTYFQNEAQLEKSRLLSDRFSAERPKGSFSTLEIQRTEQGDSAMYLCAQPPQTGSYAMNTEAFFGQGTRLTVV.

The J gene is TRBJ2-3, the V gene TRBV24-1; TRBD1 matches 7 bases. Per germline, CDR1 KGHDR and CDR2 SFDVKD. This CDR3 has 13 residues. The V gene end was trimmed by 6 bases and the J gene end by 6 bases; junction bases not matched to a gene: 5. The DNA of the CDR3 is TGTGCCACCAGTTATAAGGGGGCTGATACGCAGTATTTT. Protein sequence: CATSYKGADTQYF.

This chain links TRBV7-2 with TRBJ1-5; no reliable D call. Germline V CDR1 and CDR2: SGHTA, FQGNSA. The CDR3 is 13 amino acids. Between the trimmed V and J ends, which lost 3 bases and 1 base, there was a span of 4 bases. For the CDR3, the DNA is TGTGCCAGCAGCTTTTGGAGCAATCAGCCCCAGCATTTT. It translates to CASSFWSNQPQHF.

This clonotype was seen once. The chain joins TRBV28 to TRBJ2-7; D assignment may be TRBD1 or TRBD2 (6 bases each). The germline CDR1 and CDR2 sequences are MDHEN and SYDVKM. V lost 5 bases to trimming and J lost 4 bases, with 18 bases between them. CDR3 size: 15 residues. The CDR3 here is CASSKTGGENYEQYF. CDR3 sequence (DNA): TGTGCCAGCAGTAAGACAGGAGGGGAGAATTACGAGCAGTACTTC. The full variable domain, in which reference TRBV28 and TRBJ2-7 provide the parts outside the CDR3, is DVKVTQSSRYLVKRTGEKVFLECVQDMDHENMFWYRQDPGLGLRLIYFSYDVKMKEKGDIPEGYSVSREKKERFSLILESASTNQTSMYLCASSKTGGENYEQYFGPGTRLTVT.

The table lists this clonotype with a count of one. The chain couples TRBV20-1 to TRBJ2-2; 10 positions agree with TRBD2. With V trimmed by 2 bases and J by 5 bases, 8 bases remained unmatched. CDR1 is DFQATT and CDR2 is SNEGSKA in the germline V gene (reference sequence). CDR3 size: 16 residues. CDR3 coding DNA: TGCAGTGCTAGAAAGGTCGGACTAGCGGTGACCGGGGAGCTGTTTTTT. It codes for CSARKVGLAVTGELFF.

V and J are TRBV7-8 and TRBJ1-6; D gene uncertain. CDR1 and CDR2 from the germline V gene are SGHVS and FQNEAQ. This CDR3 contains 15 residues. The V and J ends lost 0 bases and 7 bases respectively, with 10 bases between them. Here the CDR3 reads CASSLAGQSNSPLHF. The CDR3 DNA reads TGTGCCAGCAGCTTAGCCGGGCAGTCAAATTCACCCCTCCACTTT.

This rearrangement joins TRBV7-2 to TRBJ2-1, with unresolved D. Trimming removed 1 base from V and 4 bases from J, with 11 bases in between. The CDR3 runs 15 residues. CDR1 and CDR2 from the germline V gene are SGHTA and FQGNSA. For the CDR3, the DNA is TGTGCCAGCAGCTTAGAAGCGCCCGTATACAATGAGCAGTTCTTC. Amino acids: CASSLEAPVYNEQFF. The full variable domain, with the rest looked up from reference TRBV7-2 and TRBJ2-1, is GAGVSQSPSNKVTEKGKDVELRCDPISGHTALYWYRQSLGQGLEFLIYFQGNSAPDKSGLPSDRFSAERTGGSVSTLTIQRTQQEDSAVYLCASSLEAPVYNEQFFGPGTRLTVL.

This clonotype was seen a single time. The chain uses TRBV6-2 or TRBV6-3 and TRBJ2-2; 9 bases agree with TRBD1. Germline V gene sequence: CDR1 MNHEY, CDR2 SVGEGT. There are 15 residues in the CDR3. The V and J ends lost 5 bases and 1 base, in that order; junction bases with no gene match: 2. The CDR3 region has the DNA TGTGCCAGCAGTAGGACAGGGGAGAACACCGGGGAGCTGTTTTTT. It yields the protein CASSRTGENTGELFF.

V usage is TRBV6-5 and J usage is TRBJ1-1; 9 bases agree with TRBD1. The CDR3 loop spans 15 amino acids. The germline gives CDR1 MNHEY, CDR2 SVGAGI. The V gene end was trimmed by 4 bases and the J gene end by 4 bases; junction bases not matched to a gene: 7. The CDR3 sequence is CASSSERQGVTEAFF. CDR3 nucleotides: TGTGCCAGCAGTTCCGAGAGACAGGGGGTCACTGAAGCTTTCTTT.

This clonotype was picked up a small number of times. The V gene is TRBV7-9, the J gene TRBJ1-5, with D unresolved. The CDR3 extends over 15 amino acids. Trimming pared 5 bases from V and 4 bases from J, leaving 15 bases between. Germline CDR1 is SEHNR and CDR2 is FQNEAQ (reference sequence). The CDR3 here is CASSLDGLENQPQHF. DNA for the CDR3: TGTGCCAGCAGCCTCGACGGACTGGAGAATCAGCCCCAGCATTTT.

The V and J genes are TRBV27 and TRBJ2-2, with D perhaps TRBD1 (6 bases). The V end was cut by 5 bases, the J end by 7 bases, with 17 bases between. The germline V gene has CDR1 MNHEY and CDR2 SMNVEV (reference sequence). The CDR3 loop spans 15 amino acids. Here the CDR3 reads CASSRHPQGLGELFF. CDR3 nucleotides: TGTGCCAGCAGTCGCCACCCCCAGGGGCTCGGGGAGCTGTTTTTT.

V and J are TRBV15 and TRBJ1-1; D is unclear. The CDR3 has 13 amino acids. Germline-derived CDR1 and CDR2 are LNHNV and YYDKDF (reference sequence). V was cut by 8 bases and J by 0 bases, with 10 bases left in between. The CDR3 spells CATQSRVNTEAFF. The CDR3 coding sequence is TGTGCCACCCAGAGTCGGGTGAACACTGAAGCTTTCTTT.